This TCR beta chain originates from a study of T-cell memory formation after mild COVID-19. Study observations and caveats: Clones contracting across day 15 to 85 had a balanced CD4/CD8 profile; later expanding clones leaned CD4+. The main location of contracting CD4+ clones was CM and EM, and that of contracting CD8+ clones was EMRA. The pre-infection memory compartment contained some responding clones, suggesting cross-reactive memory joined.

After removal of 5 bases from V and 4 bases from J, the junction contained 9 bases not matched to a gene. This CDR3 is 15 amino acids long. As to this clonotype: Its target is not known.

TCR alpha and TCR beta cDNA libraries with sample barcodes and UMIs came from 5'RACE using constant-segment primers. TCRdb ran MiXCR on the 5' RACE reads and lists one entry per CDR3 protein. The table lists approximately 450,000 distinct CDR3 sequences, about 20% of them singletons. This chain links TRBV12-3 or TRBV12-4 with TRBJ2-7; 9 nucleotides match TRBD2. Sequencing was carried out using PBMCs or a T cell subset sorted from them (not recorded which). This TCR derives from an adult woman who had mild COVID-19 (a few samples of this study predate the infection). Cell type and time point are not known. Here the CDR3 DNA reads TGTGCCAGCAGTCCAGGTAGCGGGGGTCCTTACGAGCAGTACTTC. Its translation: CASSPGSGGPYEQYF.